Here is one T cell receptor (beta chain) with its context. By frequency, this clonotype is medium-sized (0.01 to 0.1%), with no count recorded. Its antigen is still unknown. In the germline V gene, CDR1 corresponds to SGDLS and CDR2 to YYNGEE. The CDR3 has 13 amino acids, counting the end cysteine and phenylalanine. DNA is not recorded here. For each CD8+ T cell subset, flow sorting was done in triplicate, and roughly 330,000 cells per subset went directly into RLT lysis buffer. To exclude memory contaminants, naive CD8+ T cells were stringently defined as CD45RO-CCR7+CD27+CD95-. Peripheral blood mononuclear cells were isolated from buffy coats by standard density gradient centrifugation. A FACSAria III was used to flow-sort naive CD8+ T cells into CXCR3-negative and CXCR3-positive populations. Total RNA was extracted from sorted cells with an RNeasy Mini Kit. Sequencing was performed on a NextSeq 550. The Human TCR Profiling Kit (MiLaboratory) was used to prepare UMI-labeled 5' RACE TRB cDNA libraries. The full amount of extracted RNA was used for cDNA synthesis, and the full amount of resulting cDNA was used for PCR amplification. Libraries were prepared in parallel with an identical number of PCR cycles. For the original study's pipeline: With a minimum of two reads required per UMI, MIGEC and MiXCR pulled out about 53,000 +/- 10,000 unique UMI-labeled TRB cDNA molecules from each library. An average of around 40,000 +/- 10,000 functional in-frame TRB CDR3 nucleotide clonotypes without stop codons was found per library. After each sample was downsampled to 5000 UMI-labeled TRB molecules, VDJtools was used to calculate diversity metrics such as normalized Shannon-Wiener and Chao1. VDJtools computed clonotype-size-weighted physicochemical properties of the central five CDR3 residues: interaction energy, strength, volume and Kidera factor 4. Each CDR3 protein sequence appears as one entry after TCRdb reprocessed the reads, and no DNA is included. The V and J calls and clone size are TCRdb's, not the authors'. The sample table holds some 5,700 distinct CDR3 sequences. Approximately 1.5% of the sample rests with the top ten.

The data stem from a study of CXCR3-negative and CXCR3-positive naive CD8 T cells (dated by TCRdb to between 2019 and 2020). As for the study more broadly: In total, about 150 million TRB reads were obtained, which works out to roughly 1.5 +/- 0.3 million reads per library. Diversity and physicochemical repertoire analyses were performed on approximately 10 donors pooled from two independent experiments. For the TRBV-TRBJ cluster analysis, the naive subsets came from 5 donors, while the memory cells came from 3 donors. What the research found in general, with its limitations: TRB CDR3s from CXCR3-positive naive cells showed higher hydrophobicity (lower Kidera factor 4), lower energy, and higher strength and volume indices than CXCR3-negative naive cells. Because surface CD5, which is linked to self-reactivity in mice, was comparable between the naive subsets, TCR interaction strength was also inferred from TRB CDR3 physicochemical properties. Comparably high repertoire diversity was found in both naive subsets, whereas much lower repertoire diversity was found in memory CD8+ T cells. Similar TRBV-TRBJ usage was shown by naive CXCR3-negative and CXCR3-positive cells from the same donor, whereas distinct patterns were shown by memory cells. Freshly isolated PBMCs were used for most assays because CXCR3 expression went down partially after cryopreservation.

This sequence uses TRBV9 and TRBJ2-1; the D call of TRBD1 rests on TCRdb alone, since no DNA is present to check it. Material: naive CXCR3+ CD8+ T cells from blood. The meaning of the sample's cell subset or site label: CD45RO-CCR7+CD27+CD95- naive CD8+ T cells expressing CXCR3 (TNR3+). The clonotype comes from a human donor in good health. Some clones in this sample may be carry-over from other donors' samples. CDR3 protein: CASSAEGESEQFF.